Listed here are 30 T cell receptor beta chains from one sample, sequenced in a study of T cells in Graves' hyperthyroidism and ophthalmopathy. Template material for amplifying TCR beta CDR3 regions consisted of RNA transcripts. First-round RT-PCR of the TCR CDR3 relied on the HTBI primer set. A single record per CDR3 protein comes from TCRdb applying MiXCR to the multiplex PCR reads. This table holds under 350,000 distinct CDR3 sequences, around 13% found once. Sequenced sample: blood. The source is a woman aged 40 to 50 with Graves' ophthalmopathy.

This clonotype is deemed medium-sized. The chain links TRBV10-3 to TRBJ1-5; D is uncertain. CDR3 length equals 13 residues. Trimming left V 7 bases short and J 0 bases short, with 7 bases between. CDR1 is ENHRY, CDR2 SYGVKD, per germline. The CDR3 DNA reads as TGTGCCATCACCGACGGTAGCAATCAGCCCCAGCATTTT. This translates into CAITDGSNQPQHF.

The V call is TRBV5-6, the J call TRBJ2-2, with D possibly matching TRBD2 (5 bases). Germline values: CDR1 SGHDT, CDR2 YYEEEE. V gave up 4 bases and J gave up 6 bases, with 13 bases separating them. This CDR3 has 14 residues. This chain's CDR3 is CASSPLTGSGELFF. In DNA form, the CDR3 reads TGTGCCAGCAGCCCGCTGACGGGGTCCGGGGAGCTGTTTTTT. Full variable domain (rest looked up from reference TRBV5-6 and TRBJ2-2): DAGVTQSPTHLIKTRGQQVTLRCSPKSGHDTVSWYQQALGQGPQFIFQYYEEEERQRGNFPDRFSGHQFPNYSSELNVNALLLGDSALYLCASSPLTGSGELFFGEGSRLTVL.

The gene calls are TRBV6-2 or TRBV6-3 and TRBJ2-7, with a weak D call TRBD2 (6 bases). V was trimmed by 0 bases and J by 3 bases, leaving 12 bases between them. Germline V CDR1 and CDR2: MNHEY, SVGEGT. CDR3 size: 15 residues. The DNA for the CDR3 is TGTGCCAGCAGTTACTCTCGCGGGGCGGGCTACGAGCAGTACTTC. It encodes CASSYSRGAGYEQYF.

This clonotype has just a few counts. The CDR3 DNA sequence: TGTGCCAGCAGCCCTGGGGGGAGGGGGCTCGCGGGGATCTACGAGCAGTACTTC. Amino acids: CASSPGGRGLAGIYEQYF. J is TRBJ2-7 and V is TRBV6-1, with D tentatively TRBD1 or TRBD2 (7 bases each). This CDR3 region has 18 residues. CDR1 is MNHNS, CDR2 SASEGT, per germline. The V end lost 6 bases, the J end lost 3 bases, and 27 bases lay between the germline ends.

This clonotype appeared many times. V is TRBV6-1 and J is TRBJ1-5; the match to TRBD1 covers 11 bases. The CDR3 runs to 15 residues. Germline V gene data show CDR1 as MNHNS and CDR2 as SASEGT. V shed 6 bases, J shed 6 bases, and the junction held 7 bases outside the gene matches. Here the CDR3 DNA reads TGTGCCAGCAGGGACAGGGGGCGTGAGGTTCAGCCCCAGCATTTT. This codes for CASRDRGREVQPQHF.

This clonotype was detected a few times. The rearrangement links TRBV19 to TRBJ2-1; weak D call: TRBD2 (6 bases). Between the trimmed V and J ends, which lost 6 bases and 10 bases, there was a span of 10 bases. Germline V CDR1 and CDR2: LNHDA, SQIVND (reference sequence). The CDR3 extends over 11 amino acids. CDR3 in amino acids: CASREGVEQFF. The CDR3 DNA sequence: TGTGCCAGTAGGGAGGGAGTAGAGCAGTTCTTC.

The table lists this clonotype with a few counts. The rearrangement links TRBV5-6 to TRBJ2-5; no firm D call. The germline V gene encodes CDR1 SGHDT and CDR2 YYEEEE. The CDR3 is made up of 14 amino acids. V was clipped by 0 bases and J by 1 base, with 7 bases between them. The CDR3 nucleotides read TGTGCCAGCAGCTTGGGAAGTGTCCAAGAGACCCAGTACTTC. Translation: CASSLGSVQETQYF.

This clonotype was seen at least ten times. The chain joins TRBV12-3 or TRBV12-4 to TRBJ2-1; 9 nucleotides line up with TRBD2. V shed 2 bases, J shed 3 bases, and the junction held 8 bases outside the gene matches. The length of the CDR3 is 17 residues. This CDR3 is CASSLSPLAGRYNEQFF. The DNA for the CDR3 is TGTGCCAGCAGTTTAAGTCCCCTAGCGGGACGCTACAATGAGCAGTTCTTC.

At least ten counts were recorded for this clonotype. The rearrangement joins TRBV5-1 to TRBJ2-1; D remains unclear. Between the trimmed V and J ends, which lost 3 bases and 5 bases, there was a span of 12 bases. The germline V gene encodes CDR1 SGHRS and CDR2 YFSETQ. The CDR3 contains 14 residues. The CDR3 DNA sequence: TGCGCCAGCAGCTCCTCAGATAGTCACAATGAGCAGTTCTTC. Translation gives CASSSSDSHNEQFF.

This clonotype turned up a few times. The CDR3 nucleotides read TGTGCCAGCAGTTATTTTCTAGGGCTAGCGGATACCTACGAGCAGTACTTC. Its translation is CASSYFLGLADTYEQYF. V is TRBV6-9 and J is TRBJ2-7; 7 nucleotides agree with TRBD2. V shed 1 base and J 2 bases; nucleotides not matched to a gene: 11. Per germline, CDR1 MNHGY and CDR2 SVAAGI. This CDR3 spans 17 amino acids.

This clonotype was seen repeatedly, ten times or more. The rearrangement uses TRBV5-1 and TRBJ1-1; 10 bases are a match to TRBD1. Looked up from germline, CDR1 is SGHRS and CDR2 is YFSETQ. V trimming: 4 bases; J trimming: 4 bases; junction bases outside the gene matches: 4. CDR3 length: 14 residues. CDR3 nucleotides: TGCGCCAGCAGCCCGGACAGGGGGATCACTGAAGCTTTCTTT. Amino acid sequence: CASSPDRGITEAFF.

The chain uses TRBV18 and TRBJ2-7; D may be TRBD1 (6 bases). V was pared by 2 bases and J by 2 bases, with 7 bases between. This CDR3 is 13 amino acids long. CDR1 is KGHSH and CDR2 is LQKENI in the germline V gene. The CDR3 DNA sequence: TGTGCCAGCTCACCAAACAGGGCCTACGAGCAGTACTTC. It encodes CASSPNRAYEQYF.

This clonotype was observed many times. This chain links TRBV12-3 or TRBV12-4 with TRBJ1-2, with 7 bases that match TRBD1. This CDR3 region has 16 residues. With V trimmed by 4 bases and J by 6 bases, 14 bases remained unmatched. CDR3 in DNA: TGTGCCAGCAGTTCCAGGAGCGGACAGGTGGGGAATGGCTACACCTTC. It is translated as CASSSRSGQVGNGYTF.

This clonotype has at least ten counts. The chain joins TRBV6-1 to TRBJ1-1, with no clear D. The CDR3 totals 12 residues. V was clipped by 5 bases and J by 7 bases, with 11 bases between them. CDR1 MNHNS and CDR2 SASEGT come from the germline V gene. CDR3 DNA sequence: TGTGCCAGCAGTCTCGGGAGATATGAAGCTTTCTTT. Residues: CASSLGRYEAFF.

The chain joins TRBV3-1 to TRBJ1-4; D perhaps matches TRBD1 (6 bases). The CDR3 consists of 16 residues. In germline, CDR1 is LGHDT, CDR2 YNNKEL (reference sequence). Trimming removed 1 base from V and 8 bases from J, with 17 bases in between. CDR3 bases: TGTGCCAGCAGCCAAGGAGGGGGGCGTGCAGGCGAAAAACTGTTTTTT. Residues: CASSQGGGRAGEKLFF.

Regarding this clonotype: A junction end diverges from the germline sequence, so it may reflect a read error. The rearrangement joins TRBV5-5 to TRBJ1-6, with unresolved D. Germline V gives CDR1 SGHKS, CDR2 YYEKEE (reference sequence). The CDR3 totals 14 residues. This CDR3 reads CASGLDSGGSPLHF. The CDR3 nucleotides are TGCGCCAGCGGCTTGGACTCCGGCGGTTCACCCCTCCACTTT.

As regards this clonotype: Being one base from a much bigger clone, this may be a read error. CDR3 coding DNA: TGTGCCAGCAGTGAAGAGGACTACTCCTACAATGAGCAGTTCTTC. Its translation: CASSEEDYSYNEQFF. This sequence joins TRBV25-1 and TRBJ2-1, with a weak D call TRBD2 (6 bases). The ends were cut back, 2 bases at V and 0 bases at J, with 8 bases in the middle. This CDR3 has 15 residues. Germline assignment: CDR1 MGHDK and CDR2 SYGVNS.

This clonotype was detected many times. The chain has TRBV20-1 and TRBJ1-1; D gene ambiguous. The CDR3 sequence is 14 residues long. Germline CDR1 is DFQATT and CDR2 is SNEGSKA (reference sequence). V was trimmed by 0 bases and J by 3 bases, leaving 11 bases between them. CDR3 amino acids: CSARDFMEDTEAFF. The DNA of the CDR3 is TGCAGTGCTAGAGACTTTATGGAGGACACTGAAGCTTTCTTT.

This clonotype was counted at least ten times. The chain links TRBV28 to TRBJ1-2; D might be TRBD1 (5 bases). The germline V gene encodes CDR1 MDHEN and CDR2 SYDVKM. CDR3 length: 14 residues. The germline V and J ends were trimmed by 6 bases and 4 bases, with 15 bases remaining between them. The CDR3 is CASRRGEASYGYTF. CDR3 coding DNA: TGTGCCAGCAGACGAGGGGAAGCCAGCTATGGCTACACCTTC.

This clonotype showed up many times. The chain carries TRBV13 and TRBJ1-2; 7 nucleotides agree with TRBD1. Trimming took 3 bases from V and 8 from J; bases not matched to a gene: 9. Germline lookup yields CDR1 PRHDT and CDR2 FYEKMQ (reference sequence). This CDR3 has 14 amino acids. CDR3 residues: CASSFGTEVGGYTF. The CDR3 DNA reads TGTGCCAGCAGCTTTGGGACAGAAGTCGGCGGCTACACCTTC.

This clonotype was seen at least ten times. The chain carries TRBV6-1 and TRBJ2-5, with 10 nucleotides matching TRBD2. The CDR3 runs 16 residues. With V trimmed by 5 bases and J by 5 bases, 11 bases remained unmatched. Germline loops: CDR1 MNHNS, CDR2 SASEGT. CDR3: CASSWVPSGRRETQYF. The CDR3 DNA reads as TGTGCCAGCAGTTGGGTCCCTAGCGGGAGAAGGGAGACCCAGTACTTC.

J is TRBJ2-1 and V is TRBV6-5, with 7 bases lining up with TRBD1. The germline gives CDR1 MNHEY, CDR2 SVGAGI. The CDR3 totals 16 residues. With V trimmed by 4 bases and J by 5 bases, 11 bases remained unmatched. The CDR3 protein is CASSSYRQGWNNEQFF. The DNA for the CDR3 is TGTGCCAGCAGTTCCTATAGACAGGGTTGGAACAATGAGCAGTTCTTC.

This clonotype was seen repeatedly, ten times or more. The gene calls are TRBV11-2 and TRBJ1-1; D unresolved. CDR1 SGHAT and CDR2 FQNNGV come from the germline V gene. This CDR3 spans 13 amino acids. V lost 5 bases to trimming and J lost 1 base, with 8 bases between them. CDR3 in amino acids: CASSRQQNTEAFF. DNA of the CDR3: TGTGCCAGCAGCCGCCAGCAGAACACTGAAGCTTTCTTT.

The V gene is TRBV20-1, the J gene TRBJ2-3; D might be TRBD2 (7 bases). Per the germline V gene, CDR1 is DFQATT and CDR2 is SNEGSKA (reference sequence). V lost 2 bases to trimming and J lost 9 bases, with 15 bases between them. This CDR3 has 13 residues. The CDR3 protein is CSARPGGLGTQYF. The CDR3 DNA sequence: TGCAGTGCTAGACCGGGGGGCCTAGGCACGCAGTATTTT.

In its sample, this clonotype was seen many times. The CDR3 coding sequence is TGTGCCAGCAGCTACCTCGGGACAGGGAATGAGCAGTTCTTC. It translates to CASSYLGTGNEQFF. The J gene is TRBJ2-1, the V gene TRBV6-1, with 9 bases that match TRBD1. The V gene's germline CDR1 is MNHNS and CDR2 SASEGT. J was trimmed by 7 bases and V by 6 bases; bases with no gene match: 7. This CDR3 spans 14 amino acids.

The chain has TRBV5-6 and TRBJ2-3; D may match TRBD1 or TRBD2 (5 bases each). The CDR3 consists of 16 residues. The ends were cut back, 3 bases at V and 6 bases at J, with 20 bases in the middle. Germline CDR1 SGHDT, CDR2 YYEEEE. In DNA, the CDR3 is TGTGCCAGCAGCTCCCCCCGGGACCCCCGAAGGGATACGCAGTATTTT. Protein sequence: CASSSPRDPRRDTQYF.

The gene calls are TRBV3-1 and TRBJ2-2; D call uncertain. Germline CDR1 LGHDT, CDR2 YNNKEL (reference sequence). V lost 1 base to trimming and J lost 6 bases, with 9 bases between them. The CDR3 length is 14 residues. The CDR3 sequence is CASSQGGFPGELFF. The CDR3 bases are TGTGCCAGCAGCCAAGGGGGTTTCCCCGGGGAGCTGTTTTTT.

There are many counts of this clonotype. This rearrangement joins TRBV27 to TRBJ1-4, with a possible D match to TRBD1 (6 bases). The CDR3 has 15 residues. Germline V CDR1 and CDR2: MNHEY, SMNVEV (reference sequence). The germline V and J ends were trimmed by 3 bases and 4 bases, with 12 bases remaining between them. The CDR3 loop is CASSFGQINNEKLFF. CDR3 nucleotide sequence: TGTGCCAGCAGTTTTGGACAGATTAATAATGAAAAACTGTTTTTT.

Ten or more counts support this clonotype. This chain links TRBV6-1 with TRBJ2-1; maybe TRBD2 (6 bases). Germline V gene sequence: CDR1 MNHNS, CDR2 SASEGT. The CDR3 runs to 14 residues. V was clipped by 9 bases and J by 6 bases, with 18 bases between them. This CDR3 reads CASTTGLLLNEQFF. CDR3 nucleotides: TGTGCCAGTACGACGGGACTTCTCCTCAATGAGCAGTTCTTC.

The table lists this clonotype with many counts. The chain couples TRBV11-2 to TRBJ1-4; the match to TRBD1 covers 9 bases. Trimming took 5 bases from V and 8 from J; bases not matched to a gene: 12. CDR1 and CDR2 from the germline V gene are SGHAT and FQNNGV. This CDR3 is 16 amino acids long. This CDR3 is CASSPRGGQGREKLFF. The CDR3 DNA reads as TGTGCCAGCAGCCCCCGTGGGGGACAGGGTAGAGAAAAACTGTTTTTT.